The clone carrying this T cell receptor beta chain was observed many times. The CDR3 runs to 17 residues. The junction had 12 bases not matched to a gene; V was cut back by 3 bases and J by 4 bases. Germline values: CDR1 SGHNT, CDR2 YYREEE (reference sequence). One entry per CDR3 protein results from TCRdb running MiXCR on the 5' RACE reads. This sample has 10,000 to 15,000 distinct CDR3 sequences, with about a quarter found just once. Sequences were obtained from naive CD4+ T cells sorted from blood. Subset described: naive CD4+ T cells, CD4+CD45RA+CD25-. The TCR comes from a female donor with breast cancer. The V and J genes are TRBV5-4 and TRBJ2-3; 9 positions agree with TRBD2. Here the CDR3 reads CASSWGAGGPSADTQYF. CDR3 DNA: TGTGCCAGCAGCTGGGGGGCGGGAGGGCCCTCCGCAGATACGCAGTATTTT.